This note documents a single T cell receptor (beta chain) sequence. As yet, its antigen is unknown. Clones were sequenced by immunoSEQ multiplex PCR, and TCRdb holds only the in-frame ones, with some missing. The sample has about 10,000 clones, around 65% seen once; the top ten hold 18%. Memory T cells were CD45RO+, naive were CD45RA+, sorted by FACS. The record originates from a study of regulatory dendritic cells for organ transplantation. Study-wide results and limits: Among resting subsets, memory CD8+ cells contained the most alloreactive clonotypes. Mature dendritic cells appeared to drive more memory CD8+ clonal expansion than regulatory ones. Between individuals, the alloreactive memory CD8+ T cell pool differed considerably.

The germline V gene has CDR1 MNHEY and CDR2 SMNVEV (reference sequence). CDR3 length: 17 residues. The junction had 12 bases not matched to a gene; V was cut back by 3 bases and J by 3 bases. The chain combines TRBV27 with TRBJ2-3, with 7 bases aligning to TRBD2. This TCR was sampled from a human donor in good health. The source material was memory CD8+ T cells from blood. Subset denoted: CD45RO+ memory T cells. Here the CDR3 reads CASSFGTNGRGTDTQYF. CDR3 DNA sequence: TGTGCCAGCAGTTTCGGGACTAACGGGAGAGGGACAGATACGCAGTATTTT.